This T cell receptor (beta chain) derives from a study of T-cell reconstitution after alpha-beta-depleted transplantation in children. Study results and caveats: Reported findings indicate that, about two months after transplant, alpha-beta T cells came from several hundred expanded clones, which were derived from non-depleted graft cells. At the one-year point after transplant, T-cell counts and TCRbeta diversity were found to come mostly from T cells that had been newly produced.

Trimming removed 5 bases from V and 6 bases from J, with 11 bases in between. CDR3 length: 13 amino acids. Germline V CDR1 and CDR2: MNHEY, SMNVEV (reference sequence). TCRbeta library construction was performed incorporating unique molecular identifiers. TCRdb reprocessed the PCR reads via MiXCR and lists one record per CDR3 protein. The table records fewer than 550,000 distinct CDR3 sequences, roughly an eighth of them present only once. There are a few counts of this clonotype. Its target is unknown. Material: PBMCs, mostly from graft donor cells, obtained 180 days after TCRalphabeta/CD19-depleted stem cell transplant. The chain joins TRBV27 to TRBJ1-5; TRBD1 might be the D (6 bases). The TCR sequence derives from a female patient aged 2 to 10 who had a stem cell transplant for aplastic anemia, so the T cells may come from the graft donor. The CDR3 nucleotides read TGTGCCAGCAGTAACAGGGAACGTCAGCCCCAGCATTTT. Amino acid sequence: CASSNRERQPQHF.